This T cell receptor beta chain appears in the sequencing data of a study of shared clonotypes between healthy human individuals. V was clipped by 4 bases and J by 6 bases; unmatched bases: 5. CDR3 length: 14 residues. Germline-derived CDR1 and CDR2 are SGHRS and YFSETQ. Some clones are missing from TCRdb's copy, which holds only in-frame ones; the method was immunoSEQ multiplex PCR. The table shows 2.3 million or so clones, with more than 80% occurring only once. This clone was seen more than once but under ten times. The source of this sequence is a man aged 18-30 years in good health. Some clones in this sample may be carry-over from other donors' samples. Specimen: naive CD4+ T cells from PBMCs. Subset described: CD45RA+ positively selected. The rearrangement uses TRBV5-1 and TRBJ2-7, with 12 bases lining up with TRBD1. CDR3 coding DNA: TGCGCCAGCAGCGTGGGACAGGGGGCAGGCGAGCAGTACTTC. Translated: CASSVGQGAGEQYF.